Below, 10 T cell receptor beta chains from the same sample are listed, as sequenced in a study of cytomegalovirus exposure and HLA in healthy donors. Primers for the PCR totalled 60 Vbeta and 13 Jbeta. TCRdb's copy holds only in-frame clones and misses some; the assay was immunoSEQ multiplex PCR. The table includes 100,000 to 150,000 clones, 70% to 80% detected once. The specimen was PBMCs. The receptors come from a man aged 50-60 years in good health and CMV-seropositive.

This clone has only one observation. Relative to the germline gene, one junction end is altered; a read error may explain this. The chain couples TRBV7-9 to TRBJ1-1; TRBD1 agrees at 7 bases. This CDR3 contains 12 residues. Germline CDR1 and CDR2: SEHNR and FQNEAQ (reference sequence). CDR3 region: CSSSLDRAEAFF. The CDR3 DNA reads TGTTCCAGCAGCTTAGACAGGGCTGAAGCTTTCTTT. Full variable domain (outside the CDR3, taken from reference TRBV7-9 and TRBJ1-1): DTGVSQNPRHKITKRGQNVTFRCDPISEHNRLYWYRQTLGQGPEFLTYFQNEAQLEKSRLLSDRFSAERPKGSFSTLEIQRTEQGDSAMYLCSSSLDRAEAFFGQGTRLTVV.

With respect to this clone: An end of the junction does not agree with germline; a read error may underlie this. This chain uses TRBV6-1 with TRBJ1-4; no reliable D call. This CDR3 contains 12 residues. The germline V gene has CDR1 MNHNS and CDR2 SASEGT. CDR3 nucleotides: TGTGCCAGCATCTTCCGGTCCGGGGATTTGGTTTTT. As protein: CASIFRSGDLVF.

J is TRBJ2-7 and V is TRBV28, with a tentative D call TRBD1 (6 bases). In germline, CDR1 is MDHEN, CDR2 SYDVKM. This CDR3 has 15 residues. The ends were cut back, 4 bases at V and 6 bases at J, with 19 bases in the middle. Written as DNA, the CDR3 is TGTGCCAGCAGTTCCCCAAGGGGGAAGGGTCCCGAGCAGTACTTC. As protein: CASSSPRGKGPEQYF. The full variable domain, its missing parts supplied by reference TRBV28 and TRBJ2-7, is DVKVTQSSRYLVKRTGEKVFLECVQDMDHENMFWYRQDPGLGLRLIYFSYDVKMKEKGDIPEGYSVSREKKERFSLILESASTNQTSMYLCASSSPRGKGPEQYFGPGTRLTVT.

This clone came up once. The rearrangement uses TRBV2 and TRBJ1-5; D is ambiguous. V was pared by 3 bases and J by 2 bases, with 11 bases between. The CDR3 covers 15 residues. In germline, CDR1 is SNHLY, CDR2 FYNNEI. This CDR3 is CASSEGVSGNQPQHF. CDR3 nucleotide sequence: TGTGCCAGCAGTGAGGGAGTTTCCGGCAATCAGCCCCAGCATTTT.

This rearrangement joins TRBV29-1 to TRBJ2-2, with D unclear. Germline V lookup: CDR1 SQVTM, CDR2 ANQGSEA. This CDR3 spans 12 amino acids. V lost 5 bases and J lost 6, with 10 bases in between. The CDR3, as DNA: TGCAGCGTTTCGTTAGTCCCCGGGGAGCTGTTTTTT. It is translated as CSVSLVPGELFF.

This chain uses TRBV19 with TRBJ1-5; unclear D gene. The CDR3 sequence is 14 residues long. Trimming cost V 5 bases and J 2 bases, with 10 bases left between them. In germline, CDR1 is LNHDA, CDR2 SQIVND (reference sequence). CDR3 sequence reads: CASSSRRGNQPQHF. CDR3 DNA sequence: TGTGCCAGTAGTTCTCGGCGGGGCAATCAGCCCCAGCATTTT. The entire variable domain, with the rest obtained from reference TRBV19 and TRBJ1-5, is as follows: DGGITQSPKYLFRKEGQNVTLSCEQNLNHDAMYWYRQDPGQGLRLIYYSQIVNDFQKGDIAEGYSVSREKKESFPLTVTSAQKNPTAFYLCASSSRRGNQPQHFGDGTRLSIL.

The chain joins TRBV28 to TRBJ1-2; D is possibly TRBD1 (5 bases). This CDR3 comprises 13 residues. Per germline, CDR1 MDHEN and CDR2 SYDVKM. Trimming removed 6 bases at V and 3 bases at J, with 11 bases between. The CDR3: CASSGGRHYGYTF. The CDR3 nucleotides are TGTGCCAGCAGCGGGGGACGGCACTATGGCTACACCTTC.

The chain uses TRBV5-1 and TRBJ1-1; weak D call: TRBD1 (6 bases). Germline-derived CDR1 and CDR2 are SGHRS and YFSETQ. CDR3 length: 15 residues. V shed 3 bases and J shed 5 bases, with 17 bases lying between them. The CDR3 loop reads CASSSIGGRGTEAFF. The CDR3 DNA is TGCGCCAGCAGCTCCATAGGGGGTAGGGGAACTGAAGCTTTCTTT.

The rearrangement uses TRBV7-9 and TRBJ1-1; D uncertain. Germline CDR1 and CDR2: SEHNR and FQNEAQ (reference sequence). Trimming removed 1 base at V and 3 bases at J, with 18 bases between. The CDR3 runs to 17 residues. Here the CDR3 reads CASSLEGWSEGHTEAFF. The CDR3 DNA is TGTGCCAGCAGCTTAGAGGGATGGAGTGAGGGTCACACTGAAGCTTTCTTT. The variable domain in full, with the rest retrieved from reference TRBV7-9 and TRBJ1-1, is DTGVSQNPRHKITKRGQNVTFRCDPISEHNRLYWYRQTLGQGPEFLTYFQNEAQLEKSRLLSDRFSAERPKGSFSTLEIQRTEQGDSAMYLCASSLEGWSEGHTEAFFGQGTRLTVV.

The chain links TRBV7-2 to TRBJ1-3, with D tentatively TRBD1 (6 bases). CDR3 length: 15 residues. CDR1 is SGHTA and CDR2 is FQGNSA in the germline V gene. Trimming removed 1 base at V and 4 bases at J, with 11 bases between. This chain's CDR3 is CASSLDAGEGNTIYF. The CDR3 DNA reads as TGTGCCAGCAGCTTAGATGCAGGGGAAGGAAACACCATATATTTT.